The T cell receptor (beta chain) under discussion was sequenced for a study of vaccination and CD4 T cells after COVID-19. Trimming stripped 1 base from V and 11 bases from J, with 11 bases between. Germline lookup yields CDR1 LGHNA and CDR2 YNFKEQ. The CDR3 has 12 amino acids. This clonotype was detected a few times. Its antigen is currently unknown. The Oncomine TCR Beta short-read assay was what sequenced the DNA obtained from cultured CD4+ T cells. TCRdb passed the PCR reads through MiXCR, listing each CDR3 protein once. In the table there are about 15,000 distinct CDR3 sequences, just under 80% of which are singletons. This sample's treatment: approximately 10-day PBMC culture with coronavirus spike peptide pools or control peptides (ViraFEST assay).

The sequence was collected from a human donor who received a COVID-19 vaccine. The chain uses TRBV4-2 and TRBJ1-1, with D unresolved. Sequenced material: CD4+ T cells from blood, cultured in vitro, taken after SARS-CoV-2 vaccination. CDR3 nucleotide sequence: TGTGCCAGCAGCCAAGGTTCCACGAGGGCTTTCTTT. It codes for CASSQGSTRAFF.